The sequence of this T cell receptor beta chain was determined in a study of response to subunit inactivated influenza vaccine. This clonotype turned up a few times. The antigen remains unidentified. Germline CDR1 SGHVS, CDR2 FQNEAQ. CDR3 size: 15 residues. V gave up 5 bases and J gave up 4 bases; unmatched junction bases: 11. Study results and caveats: Authors suggested that a seasonal influenza vaccination recruits few new T cells each time.

TCRdb re-derived calls from the RT-PCR reads in MiXCR, one entry per CDR3 protein. Among just over 300,000 distinct CDR3 sequences listed, 21% were seen once. The chain links TRBV7-8 to TRBJ2-7; 7 bases align to TRBD1. This clonotype originated in a man aged 50 to 75 who received an inactivated influenza vaccine. This sample comprised PBMCs from blood, obtained about 20 months after vaccination. CDR3 residues: CASSEMAQGSYEQYF. In DNA form, the CDR3 reads TGTGCCAGCAGCGAGATGGCACAGGGGTCGTACGAGCAGTACTTC. Together with reference TRBV7-8 and TRBJ2-7, the CDR3 gives the full variable domain: GAGVSQSPRYKVAKRGQDVALRCDPISGHVSLFWYQQALGQGPEFLTYFQNEAQLDKSGLPSDRFFAERPEGSVSTLKIQRTQQEDSAVYLCASSEMAQGSYEQYFGPGTRLTVT.